This is a list of T cell receptor beta chains from one sample in a study of cytomegalovirus exposure and HLA in healthy donors. Sequencing was performed with immunoSEQ multiplex PCR; in TCRdb, only in-frame clones are kept and a portion is missing. The profile shows 65,000 or so clones, 62% of them singletons. Sequencing was carried out using PBMCs. The receptors here all came from a man younger than 45 in good health and CMV-seronegative. Both conserved end residues are part of each CDR3. Each record gives: D gene, J gene, V gene, clone size, CDR3 DNA, CDR3 protein. A D gene is named only where the DNA matches it firmly. Size tells how often a clone was seen (once, few, many) or the class of an expanded clone, and some rows leave it out.

D: TRBD1; J: TRBJ2-7; V: TRBV13; size: NA; DNA: TGTGCCAGCAGCCCCCGCCCTCCGGGACAGTCCTACGAGCAGTACTTC; CDR3: CASSPRPPGQSYEQYF
D: TRBD2; J: TRBJ2-1; V: TRBV7-9; size: NA; DNA: TGTGCCAGCAGCTTAGGGGGTAGCGGGGGATACAATGAGCAGTTCTTC; CDR3: CASSLGGSGGYNEQFF
D: TRBD2; J: TRBJ2-2; V: TRBV7-8; size: NA; DNA: TGTGCCATGCGGGGGGGGGACACCGGGGAGCTGTTTTTT; CDR3: CAMRGGDTGELFF
D: TRBD1; J: TRBJ1-5; V: TRBV9; size: few; DNA: TGTGCCAGCAGCGTAGCAGGGGGCGGGCAGCCCCAGCATTTT; CDR3: CASSVAGGGQPQHF
D: NA; J: TRBJ1-1; V: TRBV15; size: few; DNA: TGTGCCACCATGTCAGAAATGAACACTGAAGCTTTCTTT; CDR3: CATMSEMNTEAFF
D: NA; J: TRBJ1-6; V: TRBV6-5; size: few; DNA: TGTGCCAGCAGTTACAGCGGGGGACATTCACCCCTCCACTTT; CDR3: CASSYSGGHSPLHF
D: TRBD2; J: TRBJ2-1; V: TRBV4-2; size: NA; DNA: TGTGCCAGCAGCCAAGAACTAGCGGGGGGCGATGAGCAGTTCTTC; CDR3: CASSQELAGGDEQFF
D: NA; J: TRBJ2-2; V: TRBV29-1; size: NA; DNA: TGCAGCGTTCTACGAAACACCGGGGAGCTGTTTTTT; CDR3: CSVLRNTGELFF
D: TRBD1; J: TRBJ1-2; V: TRBV30; size: NA; DNA: TGTGCCTGGACCTCACCCGGACAGGGGAGGAATTATCATGGCTACACCTTC; CDR3: CAWTSPGQGRNYHGYTF
D: NA; J: TRBJ2-3; V: TRBV29-1; size: NA; DNA: TGCAGCCCACCAGGGGACAGCACAGATACGCAGTATTTT; CDR3: CSPPGDSTDTQYF
D: NA; J: TRBJ2-5; V: TRBV25-1; size: NA; DNA: TGTGCCAGCAGTGAATGGGCAGGGCTCCAAGAGACCCAGTACTTC; CDR3: CASSEWAGLQETQYF
D: NA; J: TRBJ2-5; V: TRBV18; size: NA; DNA: TGTGCCAGCTCACCGACAGATAATCAAGAGACCCAGTACTTC; CDR3: CASSPTDNQETQYF
D: NA; J: TRBJ1-6; V: TRBV5-1; size: NA; DNA: TGCGCCAGCAGATTACATCGCGAGGGGGATTCACCCCTCCACTTT; CDR3: CASRLHREGDSPLHF
D: TRBD1; J: TRBJ1-1; V: TRBV6-5; size: NA; DNA: TGTGCCAGCAGTACCGCCGGGACAGGGGGCACTGAAGCTTTCTTT; CDR3: CASSTAGTGGTEAFF
D: TRBD1; J: TRBJ2-3; V: TRBV6-5; size: NA; DNA: TGTGCCAGCAACATTGCCGGGACAGGGGGAGATACGCAGTATTTT; CDR3: CASNIAGTGGDTQYF
D: NA; J: TRBJ1-4; V: TRBV14; size: NA; DNA: TGTGCCAGCAGCCCCGCCGGGACAACTAATGAAAAACTGTTTTTT; CDR3: CASSPAGTTNEKLFF
D: NA; J: TRBJ1-5; V: TRBV30; size: NA; DNA: TGTGCCTGGAATACAGGAGTGGGCCGGGAGCCCCAGCATTTT; CDR3: CAWNTGVGREPQHF
D: TRBD1; J: TRBJ2-7; V: TRBV10-1; size: NA; DNA: TGCGCCACCGAGACCGGGACAGAGGATAACGAGCAGTACTTC; CDR3: CATETGTEDNEQYF
D: TRBD1; J: TRBJ2-3; V: TRBV9; size: NA; DNA: TGTGCCAGCAGCGCTCCCCCGGGACAGGGATTAGATACGCAGTATTTT; CDR3: CASSAPPGQGLDTQYF
D: NA; J: TRBJ2-1; V: TRBV6-1; size: NA; DNA: TGTGCCAGCAGTGAAACAACGGGGACTTACAATGAGCAGTTCTTC; CDR3: CASSETTGTYNEQFF